The entry below describes one T cell receptor (beta chain). There is no known antigen for this receptor. Base quality data are lacking; no much larger clone is found one base away. These data are taken from a study of blood T cell repertoires in COVID-19 (dated by TCRdb to 2020 to 2022). With respect to the entire study: Samples from collaborators originated in the United States, Italy and Spain and spanned both the acute and convalescent phases of COVID-19. The material from the prospective study consisted of cDNA or gDNA derived from T cells, B-cell-depleted T cells, or PBMCs. The dataset comprised deeply sampled blood TCRbeta repertoires from subjects exposed to, actively infected with, or recovered from COVID-19. A freely available public database, intended as a resource for researchers studying the immune response to SARS-CoV-2, is where the repertoires were released. Samples were obtained from the ongoing ImmuneRACE study (first 160 participants) and from roughly 1,300 subjects provided by 6 global collaborators. Nearly every sample came with metadata listing a de-identified subject ID, COVID-19 status, age in years and sex. HLA class I and class II types, where available, came from metadata supplied by the sample provider rather than from assay-based typing.

TCRbeta CDR3 regions were amplified from genomic DNA using the immunoSEQ Assay, a bias-controlled multiplex PCR. Regarding the original processing steps: The number of nucleated cells in each sample was estimated by amplification of reference gene primers within the assay. To quantify the absolute abundance of each unique TCRbeta CDR3 rearrangement, sequence reads were collapsed and filtered. For each sample, productive Simpson clonality was calculated as the square root of Simpson's diversity index across productive rearrangements. In its TCRdb copy, this immuneACCESS table keeps in-frame sequences only and misses some clones. Where compared with another copy, unresolved V genes explain less than half of these, and the others have no known cause. That table gives V, J and clone size, and the DNA gave D and trimming. Present in this sample are some 120,000 clones, less than 90% of which were seen just once. The ten largest clones represent 1.5% to 2% of the sample.

Whole blood was collected in K2EDTA tubes by collaborating institutions according to the institutions' own protocols. Collaborator samples were shipped for TCRbeta analysis as frozen whole blood, isolated PBMCs, or DNA extracted from either sample type. Trimming at the junction amounts to 3 bases on V and 3 bases on J, and the germline ends lie 24 bases apart. CDR1 SGHRS and CDR2 YFSETQ were looked up in the germline V gene. The CDR3 runs 18 amino acids, cysteine and phenylalanine included. Just the 54-base CDR3 DNA is kept, in frame starting at base 1. On the study overall, not on this receptor specifically: Clinical and demographic metadata were provided uncurated, with the amount varying by source and participant.

The rearranged segments are TRBV5-1 and TRBJ1-1; there is no confident call for the D gene. The sequencing sample was made of peripheral blood. The receptor was derived from a man aged 65-85 years with acute or convalescent COVID-19. The DNA reads TGCGCCAGCAGCTCCCGGCGGGGAGCCACCATTGCCCACACTGAAGCTTTCTTT. This is translated as CASSSRRGATIAHTEAFF.